This T cell receptor beta chain was found in a study of T cell changes during pregnancy in multiple sclerosis. Measured with immunoSEQ multiplex PCR; TCRdb has only the in-frame clones, and not every one. The sample carries 90,000 to 120,000 clones, about nine tenths recorded once. There are 15 residues in the CDR3. Germline lookup yields CDR1 SGHRS and CDR2 YFSETQ. Trimming removed 2 bases from V and 2 bases from J, with 11 bases in between. Sequencing used peripheral blood, obtained after pregnancy. This chain links TRBV5-1 with TRBJ2-1; tentative D call: TRBD2 (5 bases). The TCR sequence derives from a female donor with multiple sclerosis, enrolled in a pregnancy study. The CDR3 loop reads CASSLPSPTYNEQFF. The CDR3, as DNA: TGCGCCAGCAGCTTACCTAGCCCTACCTACAATGAGCAGTTCTTC.